This is a list of T cell receptor beta chains from one sample in a study of cytotoxic CD8 clonotypes in ibrutinib-treated CLL. Clones were sequenced by immunoSEQ multiplex PCR, and TCRdb holds only the in-frame ones, with some missing. The data show about 120,000 clones, about 50% seen once. The sequencing here drew on PBMCs, taken after 24 months of ibrutinib treatment. These receptors were collected from a human donor with chronic lymphocytic leukemia. The CDR3 runs from the conserved cysteine through the conserved F or W. The D gene is left open where the match is weak. Size values are once, few and many counts, or a class for expanded clones, and some rows have none.

v_gene	d_gene	j_gene	abundance	CDR3aa	CDR3nt
TRBV29-1	-	TRBJ2-3	-	CSVADGSTDTQYF	TGCAGCGTTGCAGACGGAAGCACAGATACGCAGTATTTT
TRBV4-3	-	TRBJ2-4	-	CASSQEGSAKNIQYF	TGCGCCAGCAGCCAAGAGGGGTCAGCCAAAAACATTCAGTACTTC
TRBV7-3	-	TRBJ2-2	few	CASSLKGLNTGELFF	TGTGCCAGCAGCCTTAAAGGGCTTAACACCGGGGAGCTGTTTTTT
TRBV29-1	TRBD1	TRBJ1-6	-	CSVGDRGNSPLHF	TGCAGCGTTGGGGACAGGGGTAATTCACCCCTCCACTTT
TRBV19	-	TRBJ2-2	-	CASSEGLLNTGELFF	TGTGCCAGTAGTGAGGGCCTACTTAACACCGGGGAGCTGTTTTTT
TRBV7-2	-	TRBJ1-6	-	CASSTPPHGAYNSPLHF	TGTGCCAGCAGCACACCCCCCCATGGGGCGTATAATTCACCCCTCCACTTT
TRBV5-6	-	TRBJ1-3	-	CASSLRVTLSGNTIYF	TGTGCCAGCAGCCTCAGGGTTACACTCTCTGGAAACACCATATATTTT
TRBV19	TRBD1	TRBJ2-2	-	CATKTGVDTGELFF	TGTGCCACCAAGACAGGGGTGGACACCGGGGAGCTGTTTTTT
TRBV5-1	-	TRBJ2-7	-	CASSLVSSGAYEQYF	TGCGCCAGCAGCTTGGTTTCCAGCGGAGCCTACGAGCAGTACTTC
TRBV7-3	TRBD1	TRBJ1-2	many	CASSPGGTYGYTF	TGTGCCAGCAGCCCAGGGGGGACCTATGGCTACACCTTC
TRBV30	-	TRBJ2-5	-	CAWAFRGKGETQYF	TGTGCCTGGGCGTTTAGGGGAAAGGGAGAGACCCAGTACTTC
TRBV10-3	-	TRBJ1-3	-	CATAGALAHSGNTIYF	TGTGCCACCGCCGGGGCCCTTGCTCATTCTGGAAACACCATATATTTT
TRBV2	-	TRBJ1-1	few	CASRADRNTEAFF	TGTGCCAGCAGAGCGGACAGGAACACTGAAGCTTTCTTT
TRBV11-2	-	TRBJ2-7	-	CATASPRSYEQYF	TGTGCCACCGCCTCCCCAAGATCCTACGAGCAGTACTTC
TRBV29-1	TRBD1	TRBJ2-5	-	CSVRTGEETQYF	TGCAGCGTCCGGACAGGCGAAGAGACCCAGTACTTC
TRBV30	-	TRBJ2-1	-	CAWVRGSSYNEQFF	TGTGCCTGGGTTCGAGGAAGCTCCTACAATGAGCAGTTCTTC
TRBV28	-	TRBJ1-2	few	CASNRGVGRYGYTF	TGTGCCAGCAACCGGGGGGTAGGTCGTTATGGCTACACCTTC
TRBV9	-	TRBJ2-1	-	CASSVRSEAYNEQFF	TGTGCCAGCAGCGTCCGAAGTGAAGCCTACAATGAGCAGTTCTTC
TRBV4-2	-	TRBJ1-5	-	CASSQEQANQPQHF	TGTGCCAGCAGCCAAGAACAGGCGAATCAGCCCCAGCATTTT
TRBV6-1	-	TRBJ2-7	-	CASSEANEQYF	TGTGCCAGCAGTGAGGCCAACGAGCAGTACTTC
TRBV5-6	-	TRBJ1-2	-	CASSARRGYGYTF	TGTGCCAGCAGCGCGCGCCGGGGCTATGGCTACACCTTC
TRBV6-6	TRBD2	TRBJ2-3	few	CASNPGTSITDTQYF	TGTGCCAGCAACCCCGGGACTAGCATCACAGATACGCAGTATTTT
TRBV6-5	-	TRBJ1-1	-	CASSYEVKSEAFF	TGTGCCAGCAGTTACGAGGTGAAATCTGAAGCTTTCTTT
TRBV18	TRBD1	TRBJ1-3	-	CASCRQGETTIYF	TGTGCCAGCTGCAGGCAGGGGGAAACAACCATATATTTT
TRBV7-2	-	TRBJ1-1	-	CASTRATEAFF	TGTGCCAGCACCAGGGCCACTGAAGCTTTCTTT
TRBV7-3	-	TRBJ1-1	-	CASSRTARNTEAFF	TGTGCCAGCAGTCGGACAGCTAGAAACACTGAAGCTTTCTTT
TRBV6-5	-	TRBJ2-7	once	CASSPGSLVEQYF	TGTGCCAGCAGCCCAGGGTCTTTGGTGGAGCAGTACTTC
TRBV15	TRBD1	TRBJ2-7	-	CATSRGGQLYEQYF	TGTGCCACCAGCAGAGGGGGACAGCTCTACGAGCAGTACTTC
TRBV7-8	-	TRBJ1-6	-	CASSYPGNSPLHF	TGTGCCAGCAGCTATCCGGGCAATTCACCCCTCCACTTT
TRBV9	-	TRBJ2-7	-	CASSVAPVREQYF	TGTGCCAGCAGCGTAGCCCCGGTTCGGGAGCAGTACTTC